These 22 T cell receptor beta chains came from one sample sequenced in a study of T cells in Graves' hyperthyroidism and ophthalmopathy. TCR beta CDR3 region amplification was performed from RNA transcripts. First-round RT-PCR targeting the TCR CDR3 was performed with the HTBI primer set. Each CDR3 protein gets one entry after TCRdb re-called the multiplex PCR reads with MiXCR. This table holds 500,000 to 650,000 distinct CDR3 sequences, 40% to 50% found once. Sequencing used peripheral blood or thyroid tissue (not recorded which). These receptors came from an adult woman with Graves' disease, either hyperthyroidism or ophthalmopathy (not recorded which).

The chain is built from TRBV24-1 and TRBJ2-5; 11 bases map to TRBD2. V lost 4 bases and J lost 2; bases outside the gene matches: 2. Germline values: CDR1 KGHDR, CDR2 SFDVKD. This CDR3 has 15 amino acids. CDR3 sequence: CATSDLAGGQETQYF. CDR3 sequence (DNA): TGTGCCACCAGTGACCTAGCGGGAGGACAAGAGACCCAGTACTTC.

This clonotype was seen many times. The CDR3, as DNA: TGTGCCAGCAGCGTTGGGGGGCCGGAGACCCAGTACTTC. This gives the protein CASSVGGPETQYF. The rearrangement uses TRBV12-3 or TRBV12-4 and TRBJ2-5; D might be TRBD1 or TRBD2, each matching 6 bases. The CDR3 totals 13 residues. V lost 6 bases and J lost 5, with 13 bases in between.

The rearrangement uses TRBV9 and TRBJ2-7; a possible D gene is TRBD2 (5 bases). Trimming cost V 2 bases and J 4 bases, with 10 bases left between them. Germline CDR1 reads SGDLS; CDR2 reads YYNGEE. This CDR3 spans 13 amino acids. DNA for the CDR3: TGTGCCAGCAGCGTCGGTAGCGAGTACGAGCAGTACTTC. As protein: CASSVGSEYEQYF.

The J gene is TRBJ2-2, the V gene TRBV11-2; D is unclear. Trimming took 5 bases from V and 7 from J, leaving 11 bases between them. Germline CDR1 reads SGHAT; CDR2 reads FQNNGV. This CDR3 is built from 13 residues. The CDR3 bases are TGTGCCAGCAGCCAAAGTAGGGACGGGGAGCTGTTTTTT. This encodes CASSQSRDGELFF.

This chain joins TRBV20-1 and TRBJ1-1; no clear D gene. The CDR3 is 14 residues long. V lost 8 bases, J lost 3 bases, and 19 bases lay in between. The V gene's germline CDR1 is DFQATT and CDR2 SNEGSKA (reference sequence). In DNA, the CDR3 is TGCAGTACTCGCCGGCCCACAGTTTACACTGAAGCTTTCTTT. Encoded protein: CSTRRPTVYTEAFF.

This clonotype was recorded a few times. This chain connects TRBV15 to TRBJ2-3, with TRBD2 matching 8 bases. This CDR3 is built from 16 residues. Germline loops: CDR1 LNHNV, CDR2 YYDKDF (reference sequence). J was trimmed by 3 bases and V by 0 bases; bases with no gene match: 5. The CDR3: CATSRDGTGGTDTQYF. In DNA form, the CDR3 reads TGTGCCACCAGCAGAGATGGGACGGGAGGGACAGATACGCAGTATTTT.

Written as DNA, the CDR3 is TGTGCCAGCAGTCCTCGGGATGGCCACCTCATGACCACCGGGGAGCTGTTTTTT. It specifies CASSPRDGHLMTTGELFF. The genes are TRBV12-3 or TRBV12-4 and TRBJ2-2, with TRBD2 as a possible D gene (5 bases). V was trimmed by 5 bases and J by 4 bases, leaving 23 bases between them. The CDR3 loop spans 18 amino acids.

The chain employs TRBV25-1 and TRBJ2-5, with 12 bases matching TRBD2. Germline V gene lookup returns CDR1 MGHDK and CDR2 SYGVNS. The CDR3 sequence is 14 residues long. The ends lost 8 bases at V and 5 bases at J; junction bases unmatched: 6. The CDR3: CASSTSGRMETQYF. The CDR3 DNA follows: TGTGCCAGCTCGACTAGCGGGAGAATGGAGACCCAGTACTTC. Complete variable domain (other parts from reference TRBV25-1 and TRBJ2-5): EADIYQTPRYLVIGTGKKITLECSQTMGHDKMYWYQQDPGMELHLIHYSYGVNSTEKGDLSSESTVSRIRTEHFPLTLESARPSHTSQYLCASSTSGRMETQYFGPGTRLLVL.

V is TRBV2 and J is TRBJ1-1, with D unclear. CDR1 SNHLY and CDR2 FYNNEI come from the germline V gene. CDR3 length equals 12 residues. V was clipped by 4 bases and J by 11 bases, with 14 bases between them. CDR3 loop: CASSVRDPRAFF. The CDR3 DNA is TGTGCCAGCAGTGTTCGTGACCCTCGGGCTTTCTTT.

The rearrangement uses TRBV4-1 and TRBJ2-7; no clear D gene. This CDR3 has 13 residues. Deletions cut 4 bases from V and 2 bases from J, with 9 bases between. CDR1 is MGHRA, CDR2 YSYEKL, per germline. The CDR3 sequence is CASSPAGTYEQYF. DNA of the CDR3: TGCGCCAGCAGCCCCGCAGGTACCTACGAGCAGTACTTC.

The genes are TRBV28 and TRBJ2-6; no reliable D call. The ends were cut back, 5 bases at V and 2 bases at J, with 10 bases in the middle. This CDR3 is 15 amino acids long. Germline CDR1 MDHEN, CDR2 SYDVKM. The CDR3 nucleotides are TGTGCCAGCAGTCTGCCAATAACTGGGGCCAACGTCCTGACTTTC. Protein: CASSLPITGANVLTF.

The genes are TRBV19 and TRBJ1-1; D is undetermined. The germline V and J ends were trimmed by 1 base and 1 base, with 7 bases remaining between them. Germline-derived CDR1 and CDR2 are LNHDA and SQIVND (reference sequence). The CDR3 has 14 amino acids. Here the CDR3 reads CASSIVAGNTEAFF. DNA of the CDR3: TGTGCCAGTAGTATAGTGGCAGGGAACACTGAAGCTTTCTTT.

The chain uses TRBV5-8 and TRBJ2-7; D assignment may be TRBD1 or TRBD2 (5 bases each). V lost 7 bases and J lost 3, with 11 bases in between. CDR1 is SGHTS, CDR2 YDEGEE, per germline. There are 12 residues in the CDR3. The CDR3 DNA is TGTGCCAGCTGGGAGAGGGGCTACGAGCAGTACTTC. Protein sequence: CASWERGYEQYF.

This clonotype has ten or more counts. The chain has TRBV5-1 and TRBJ2-2; D remains unclear. CDR3 length: 14 residues. V lost 5 bases, J lost 1 base, and 9 bases lay in between. Germline values: CDR1 SGHRS, CDR2 YFSETQ. CDR3 nucleotides: TGCGCCAGCAGACATAGTAAGAACACCGGGGAGCTGTTTTTT. This gives the protein CASRHSKNTGELFF.

CDR3 loop: CASRGRGANQPQHF. CDR3 sequence (DNA): TGTGCCAGCAGGGGCAGGGGAGCTAATCAGCCCCAGCATTTT. V is TRBV12-3 or TRBV12-4 and J is TRBJ1-5; possibly TRBD1 for D (6 bases). Trimming removed 6 bases at V and 4 bases at J, with 13 bases between. The CDR3 extends over 14 amino acids.

The chain combines TRBV12-3 or TRBV12-4 with TRBJ1-1, with D maybe TRBD1 (6 bases). V was pared by 6 bases and J by 11 bases, with 22 bases between. The CDR3 spans 14 residues. The CDR3 sequence is CASSRAMSRGDAFF. The CDR3 DNA is TGTGCCAGCAGCCGGGCGATGTCTAGGGGGGACGCTTTCTTT.

This chain connects TRBV7-9 to TRBJ2-5; 8 bases are shared with TRBD1. The CDR3 has 16 residues. The germline V gene encodes CDR1 SEHNR and CDR2 FQNEAQ (reference sequence). V was clipped by 5 bases and J by 2 bases; unmatched bases: 10. The CDR3 region is CASSHRDRNIQETQYF. CDR3 in DNA: TGTGCCAGCAGCCACCGGGACAGGAATATACAAGAGACCCAGTACTTC.

Many counts were recorded for this clonotype. The chain couples TRBV3-1 to TRBJ1-5; unclear D gene. With 3 bases removed from V and 4 bases from J, the gap between germline ends came to 4 bases. This CDR3 spans 12 amino acids. CDR1 LGHDT and CDR2 YNNKEL come from the germline V gene (reference sequence). CDR3 residues: CASSHRNQPQHF. CDR3 bases: TGTGCCAGCAGCCACCGGAATCAGCCCCAGCATTTT.

The table lists this clonotype with a few counts. The rearrangement joins TRBV25-1 to TRBJ1-1; D not certain. This CDR3 has 13 residues. Germline-derived CDR1 and CDR2 are MGHDK and SYGVNS. V dropped 2 bases and J dropped 7 bases, with 11 bases sitting between them. DNA for the CDR3: TGTGCCAGCAGTGAACGGGTTCAAGATGAAGCTTTCTTT. Its protein is CASSERVQDEAFF.

As regards this clonotype: This may come from a read error, since a much larger clone is one base off. The CDR3 nucleotides are TGTGCCATCAGTTACTCGCTAGCTGAGACCCAGTACTTC. The encoded protein is CAISYSLAETQYF. The chain links TRBV6-5 to TRBJ2-5, with D possibly TRBD2 on 5 matching bases. Germline values: CDR1 MNHEY, CDR2 SVGAGI. The CDR3 length is 13 residues.

The J gene is TRBJ2-5, the V gene TRBV5-4, with 8 nucleotides matching TRBD1. The DNA end favors TRBJ2-7, so the J call may be wrong. Germline loops: CDR1 SGHNT, CDR2 YYREEE (reference sequence). The CDR3 is 14 residues long. The CDR3 loop reads CASSLNGQGYEQYF. The CDR3 nucleotides read TGTGCCAGCAGCTTGAATGGACAGGGCTACGAGCAGTACTTC.

A few counts support this clonotype. The genes are TRBV28 and TRBJ1-5; 8 bases line up with TRBD1. V lost 5 bases and J lost 7; bases outside the gene matches: 10. Germline CDR1 MDHEN, CDR2 SYDVKM. This CDR3 comprises 15 residues. The CDR3 coding sequence is TGTGCCAGCAGTGAGGACAGGGAGGGGGACCAGCCCCAGCATTTT. Translating gives CASSEDREGDQPQHF.